Sequencing of this T cell receptor beta chain was carried out in a study of shared clonotypes between healthy human individuals. The table came from immunoSEQ multiplex PCR; TCRdb's copy has only in-frame clones and leaves some out. This sample has about 2 million clones; roughly 95% occur once, and the top ten carry roughly 1%. The naive CD8 population came from CD45RO-negative cells selected for CCR7, without terminally differentiated effector memory CD45RA+ cells. The germline gives CDR1 SGHVS, CDR2 FQNEAQ. V was pared by 3 bases and J by 13 bases, with 10 bases between. This CDR3 is built from 11 residues.

Input material: naive CD8+ T cells sorted from blood. The rearrangement joins TRBV7-8 to TRBJ2-1; D gene unclear. This TCR came from a man between 18 and 29 years old in good health. The CDR3 region is CASSFGPGQFF. CDR3 DNA: TGTGCCAGCAGCTTCGGACCGGGTCAGTTCTTC.